The sequence of this T cell receptor beta chain was determined in a study of blood T cell repertoires in COVID-19. Trimming cost V 6 bases and J 2 bases; bases outside gene matches: 9. CDR3 length: 18 residues. Germline loops: CDR1 MNHEY, CDR2 SVGEGT. Authors' methods: Amplified reference gene primers provided the basis for estimating nucleated cell counts. This table comes from immunoSEQ multiplex PCR, and its TCRdb copy is limited to in-frame clones, with some not included. V, J and clone size reflect that table, while D and trimming were determined from the DNA. The sample yields 34,000 or so clones, about 80% seen once.

The chain combines TRBV6-2 or TRBV6-3 with TRBJ2-6; 11 bases agree with TRBD1. The sequence was collected from a man older than 75 with acute or convalescent COVID-19. The sample consisted of peripheral blood. CDR3 bases: TGTGCCAGCAGACCTCCGGGACAGGGGGTAGCTGGGGCCAACGTCCTGACTTTC. Translated: CASRPPGQGVAGANVLTF.